A single sample is the source of the 3 T cell receptor beta chains below, sequenced in a study of OX40 agonist ivuxolimab in advanced cancers. Profiling relied on immunoSEQ multiplex PCR, and the TCRdb table lists in-frame clones only, not all of them. This table has under 65,000 clones, roughly 84% appearing once. The starting material was CD4+ or CD8+ T cells sorted from blood, obtained in a trial of the OX40 agonist ivuxolimab. These receptor sequences come from an adult with an advanced solid tumor such as melanoma, head and neck, liver or kidney cancer.

The chain has TRBV29-1 and TRBJ1-2; D is ambiguous. Germline V gene sequence: CDR1 SQVTM, CDR2 ANQGSEA. The CDR3 runs 12 residues. Trimming pared 3 bases from V and 2 bases from J, leaving 7 bases between. CDR3 protein: CSVEFQNYGYTF. The DNA for the CDR3 is TGCAGCGTTGAGTTTCAAAACTATGGCTACACCTTC.

V is TRBV29-1 and J is TRBJ2-5; TRBD2 agrees at 9 bases. Germline assignment: CDR1 SQVTM and CDR2 ANQGSEA. CDR3 size: 13 residues. Trimming cost V 6 bases and J 5 bases; bases outside gene matches: 7. CDR3: CSVIAGDWETQYF. The CDR3 region has the DNA TGCAGCGTCATAGCGGGAGATTGGGAGACCCAGTACTTC.

The chain has TRBV28 and TRBJ2-6; possible D gene TRBD1, 6 bases. V gave up 6 bases and J gave up 2 bases, with 14 bases separating them. CDR3 length: 16 residues. Germline CDR1 reads MDHEN; CDR2 reads SYDVKM. The CDR3 region has the DNA TGTGCCAGCAGCCTAGCAGGGGCAACTGGGGCCAACGTCCTGACTTTC. Its translation is CASSLAGATGANVLTF.